The clone carrying this T cell receptor (beta chain) was recorded a few times. Its matching antigen is unknown. In germline, CDR1 is MGHDK, CDR2 SYGVNS. The CDR3 length is 16 residues. Trimming removed 3 bases from V and 5 bases from J, with 19 bases in between. 5'RACE primed at constant segments yielded TCR alpha and TCR beta cDNA libraries bearing sample barcodes and UMIs. TCRdb reprocessed the 5' RACE reads with MiXCR, giving one entry per CDR3 protein. Of about 260,000 distinct CDR3 sequences in the sample, roughly 8.2% are singletons; the top ten hold 22%. This sample was included in a study of T-cell memory formation after mild COVID-19. At the level of the study: In these data, TCR clusters were largely donor specific.

Study findings and constraints: CD4+ contracting clones were mainly CM and EM; CD8+ ones, EMRA.

The sequencing input was PBMCs or a T cell subset sorted from them (not recorded which). The rearrangement links TRBV25-1 to TRBJ2-5; D perhaps matches TRBD2 (7 bases). This clonotype was obtained from a man aged 18-30 years who had mild COVID-19 (a few samples of this study predate the infection). Cell type and time point are not known. The CDR3 protein is CASSDPVGGAGETQYF. In DNA, the CDR3 is TGTGCCAGCAGTGACCCCGTTGGGGGGGCGGGGGAGACCCAGTACTTC.